This passage covers 30 T cell receptor beta chains from one sample sequenced in a study of patients and donors after allogeneic stem cell transplantation. TCRdb re-analysed the RT-PCR reads in MiXCR, keeping a single row per CDR3 protein. Among over 150,000 distinct CDR3 sequences listed, roughly 30% were seen once. Sequenced: blood, either unsorted or a sorted T cell fraction (not recorded which). Receptors originate from a human donor who was either an allogeneic HSCT recipient or a stem cell or donor lymphocyte infusion donor (not recorded which). It is not recorded whose cells these are; they may come from a transplant donor.

In its sample, this clonotype was seen a few times. The V gene is TRBV11-2, the J gene TRBJ2-1; the match to TRBD1 covers 9 bases. The trim removed 11 bases at V and 2 bases at J, leaving 4 bases unmatched. The CDR3 is 13 residues long. The germline CDR1 and CDR2 sequences are SGHAT and FQNNGV. The CDR3 DNA sequence: TGTGCCGGGGGACAGGGCGCCTACAATGAGCAGTTCTTC. This translates into CAGGQGAYNEQFF.

The chain employs TRBV20-1 and TRBJ2-3; D possibly corresponds to TRBD1 (6 bases). Germline V gene lookup returns CDR1 DFQATT and CDR2 SNEGSKA (reference sequence). V gave up 3 bases and J gave up 2 bases, with 9 bases separating them. CDR3 size: 13 residues. In DNA form, the CDR3 reads TGCAGTGCTAGCCGGGACACCACAGATACGCAGTATTTT. It translates to CSASRDTTDTQYF.

J is TRBJ2-3 and V is TRBV6-1; tentatively, D is TRBD1 (6 bases). The germline V and J ends were trimmed by 2 bases and 6 bases, with 6 bases remaining between them. Looked up from germline, CDR1 is MNHNS and CDR2 is SASEGT. The CDR3 is 12 residues long. The DNA for the CDR3 is TGTGCCAGCAGTGAACAGGGGGATACGCAGTATTTT. This translates into CASSEQGDTQYF.

V usage is TRBV29-1 and J usage is TRBJ2-3; 7 bases match TRBD2. The CDR3 covers 13 residues. In germline, CDR1 is SQVTM, CDR2 ANQGSEA. J gave up 0 bases and V 8 bases, and 5 bases lay outside the gene matches. The CDR3 protein is CSILAASTDTQYF. DNA for the CDR3: TGCAGCATTCTAGCGGCTAGCACAGATACGCAGTATTTT.

This clonotype has only a few counts. The CDR3 spells CSVEEPGQSFTGELFF. DNA for the CDR3: TGCAGCGTTGAAGAACCGGGACAGAGCTTCACCGGGGAGCTGTTTTTT. This chain connects TRBV29-1 to TRBJ2-2, with TRBD1 identical over 7 bases. V lost 0 bases and J lost 4; bases outside the gene matches: 8. CDR1 is SQVTM, CDR2 ANQGSEA, per germline. This CDR3 contains 16 residues.

In its sample, this clonotype was seen a few times. This chain connects TRBV29-1 to TRBJ2-7; no clear D gene. CDR1 SQVTM and CDR2 ANQGSEA come from the germline V gene. The length of the CDR3 is 15 residues. V was trimmed by 7 bases and J by 0 bases, leaving 19 bases between them. CDR3 bases: TGCAGCGCCGCAGGTATAGGGCCGATCTCCTACGAGCAGTACTTC. As protein: CSAAGIGPISYEQYF.

V and J are TRBV7-6 and TRBJ2-1, with 10 bases fitting TRBD2. The V gene end was trimmed by 6 bases and the J gene end by 2 bases; junction bases not matched to a gene: 4. Germline V gives CDR1 SGHVS, CDR2 FNYEAQ. The CDR3 covers 15 residues. CDR3 DNA: TGTGCCAGCAGTATAGCGGGAGGCCCCTACAATGAGCAGTTCTTC. This gives the protein CASSIAGGPYNEQFF.

The rearrangement links TRBV6-5 to TRBJ1-3; D might be TRBD1 (6 bases). Trimming pared 7 bases from V and 0 bases from J, leaving 13 bases between. The CDR3 covers 15 residues. CDR1 and CDR2 (germline): MNHEY, SVGAGI. The CDR3 DNA reads as TGTGCCAGCACCGCCGACAGGATCTCTGGAAACACCATATATTTT. Protein: CASTADRISGNTIYF.

This clonotype showed up just a few times. This CDR3 is CASRPIAGGAYNEQFF. The DNA for the CDR3 is TGTGCCAGCAGGCCGATAGCGGGAGGCGCTTACAATGAGCAGTTCTTC. The rearrangement links TRBV12-3 or TRBV12-4 to TRBJ2-1; TRBD2 matches 10 bases. CDR3 length equals 16 residues. J lost 4 bases, V lost 6 bases, and 9 bases had no gene match.

This clonotype was seen many times. The chain employs TRBV7-9 and TRBJ1-2; D might be TRBD1 (6 bases). CDR3 size: 16 residues. V was trimmed by 5 bases and J by 4 bases, leaving 20 bases between them. CDR1 and CDR2 from the germline V gene are SEHNR and FQNEAQ (reference sequence). CDR3 nucleotides: TGTGCCAGCAGCGCCCGAACAGGGATCGATATCTATGGCTACACCTTC. Its protein is CASSARTGIDIYGYTF. The complete variable domain, with remaining parts taken from reference TRBV7-9 and TRBJ1-2, reads DTGVSQNPRHKITKRGQNVTFRCDPISEHNRLYWYRQTLGQGPEFLTYFQNEAQLEKSRLLSDRFSAERPKGSFSTLEIQRTEQGDSAMYLCASSARTGIDIYGYTFGSGTRLTVV.

In this sample, this clonotype turned up a few times. V usage is TRBV24-1 and J usage is TRBJ2-2; D not resolved. The CDR3 loop spans 18 amino acids. In germline, CDR1 is KGHDR, CDR2 SFDVKD. V dropped 3 bases and J dropped 0 bases, with 16 bases sitting between them. The CDR3 loop is CATSDRSGWAPNTGELFF. Here the CDR3 DNA reads TGTGCCACCAGTGATAGGTCCGGGTGGGCCCCGAACACCGGGGAGCTGTTTTTT.

This chain joins TRBV5-6 and TRBJ1-2, with D uncertain. Germline CDR1 reads SGHDT; CDR2 reads YYEEEE. The CDR3 is made up of 14 amino acids. The V and J ends lost 5 bases and 8 bases respectively, with 19 bases between them. CDR3 protein: CASRPEDRYGGYTF. For the CDR3, the DNA is TGTGCCAGCAGACCCGAGGACCGGTACGGGGGCTACACCTTC.

The rearrangement joins TRBV5-1 to TRBJ2-7; D may match TRBD1 or TRBD2 (5 bases each). The CDR3 totals 14 residues. The V gene's germline CDR1 is SGHRS and CDR2 YFSETQ. Deletions cut 4 bases from V and 3 bases from J, with 14 bases between. The CDR3 loop is CASSRGGLRYEQYF. The CDR3, as DNA: TGCGCCAGCAGCAGGGGCGGGCTGCGCTACGAGCAGTACTTC.

CDR3 DNA sequence: TGTGCCAGCAGCGTAGGCGGGATGAATTCCTACGAGCAGTACTTC. Translating it yields CASSVGGMNSYEQYF. J is TRBJ2-7 and V is TRBV9, with D possibly being TRBD2 (6 bases). With 0 bases removed from V and 1 base from J, the gap between germline ends came to 11 bases. Germline V lookup: CDR1 SGDLS, CDR2 YYNGEE. The CDR3 is 15 residues long.

This clonotype was found a few times. The chain has TRBV4-2 and TRBJ1-3; D perhaps matches TRBD1 (6 bases). Germline lookup yields CDR1 LGHNA and CDR2 YNFKEQ. V lost 4 bases to trimming and J lost 0 bases, with 13 bases between them. This CDR3 contains 16 residues. The CDR3 loop is CASSRTRTASGNTIYF. The CDR3, as DNA: TGTGCCAGCAGCCGGACCAGGACAGCCTCTGGAAACACCATATATTTT.

The chain couples TRBV20-1 to TRBJ2-1; unclear D gene. The CDR3 runs to 14 residues. CDR1 and CDR2 (germline): DFQATT, SNEGSKA (reference sequence). V lost 1 base to trimming and J lost 1 base, with 8 bases between them. CDR3: CSARGRSSYNEQFF. The DNA for the CDR3 is TGCAGTGCTAGAGGGCGGAGTTCCTACAATGAGCAGTTCTTC.

This chain links TRBV5-1 with TRBJ2-1, with D perhaps assigned TRBD1 or TRBD2 (5 bases each). Trimming left V 3 bases short and J 5 bases short, with 15 bases between. Germline lookup yields CDR1 SGHRS and CDR2 YFSETQ. The CDR3 contains 15 residues. CDR3: CASSYYSGTNNEQFF. The CDR3 DNA is TGCGCCAGCAGCTACTATTCCGGGACGAACAATGAGCAGTTCTTC.

This clonotype was detected ten times or more. This rearrangement joins TRBV12-3 or TRBV12-4 to TRBJ1-5; no clear D gene. V was cut by 2 bases and J by 10 bases, with 12 bases left in between. This CDR3 region has 13 residues. The chain's CDR3 is CASSLRTGEPQHF. In DNA, the CDR3 is TGTGCCAGCAGTTTACGGACGGGCGAACCCCAGCATTTT.

The genes are TRBV7-9 and TRBJ2-1; 13 bases line up with TRBD2. With 5 bases clipped from V and 3 bases from J, the junction kept 10 bases outside the gene matches. There are 18 residues in the CDR3. Germline loops: CDR1 SEHNR, CDR2 FQNEAQ (reference sequence). CDR3 sequence reads: CASSPRTSGSRLYNEQFF. CDR3 coding DNA: TGTGCCAGCAGCCCCCGGACTAGCGGGAGCCGGCTCTACAATGAGCAGTTCTTC. The complete variable domain, with remaining parts taken from reference TRBV7-9 and TRBJ2-1, reads DTGVSQNPRHKITKRGQNVTFRCDPISEHNRLYWYRQTLGQGPEFLTYFQNEAQLEKSRLLSDRFSAERPKGSFSTLEIQRTEQGDSAMYLCASSPRTSGSRLYNEQFFGPGTRLTVL.

This chain links TRBV9 with TRBJ1-3, with D possibly TRBD1 on 6 matching bases. Looked up from germline, CDR1 is SGDLS and CDR2 is YYNGEE. With 2 bases removed from V and 0 bases from J, the gap between germline ends came to 12 bases. The length of the CDR3 is 16 residues. CDR3 amino acids: CASSVGQSSSGNTIYF. The CDR3 DNA follows: TGTGCCAGCAGCGTCGGACAGTCGAGCTCTGGAAACACCATATATTTT.

This chain joins TRBV29-1 and TRBJ2-7, with a weak D call TRBD2 (5 bases). The CDR3 runs 11 residues. Germline loops: CDR1 SQVTM, CDR2 ANQGSEA. With 3 bases removed from V and 6 bases from J, the gap between germline ends came to 9 bases. The CDR3 DNA follows: TGCAGCGTTGAGTTCGGGGTCGAGCAGTACTTC. Its protein is CSVEFGVEQYF.

This clonotype came up many times. This chain uses TRBV12-5 with TRBJ1-1; a possible D gene is TRBD1 (5 bases). Germline CDR1 and CDR2: LGHNT and FRNRAP. The V end was cut by 0 bases, the J end by 6 bases, with 17 bases between. This CDR3 has 16 residues. The DNA for the CDR3 is TGTGCTAGTGGTTTGGTACTGGCAGGGAGGAGCCCTGAAGCTTTCTTT. Protein sequence: CASGLVLAGRSPEAFF.

The chain carries TRBV2 and TRBJ1-1; D is unresolved. The V gene lost 4 bases and the J gene lost 1 base, with 7 bases spanning the gap. CDR1 and CDR2 from the germline V gene are SNHLY and FYNNEI. The CDR3 spans 13 residues. CDR3 in DNA: TGTGCCAGCAGTGGGTCCAAGAACACTGAAGCTTTCTTT. Its protein is CASSGSKNTEAFF. Variable domain in full (rest from reference TRBV2 and TRBJ1-1): EPEVTQTPSHQVTQMGQEVILRCVPISNHLYFYWYRQILGQKVEFLVSFYNNEISEKSEIFDDQFSVERPDGSNFTLKIRSTKLEDSAMYFCASSGSKNTEAFFGQGTRLTVV.

This clonotype was observed a few times. The genes are TRBV12-3 or TRBV12-4 and TRBJ2-1; D unclear. This CDR3 contains 14 residues. V lost 5 bases and J 7 bases, leaving 15 bases between the germline ends. In DNA, the CDR3 is TGTGCCAGCAGTCCCCTCTCGGAGAGGAATGAGCAGTTCTTC. This encodes CASSPLSERNEQFF.

The rearrangement uses TRBV14 and TRBJ2-4, with 9 bases lining up with TRBD1. After removal of 4 bases from V and 7 bases from J, the junction contained 8 bases not matched to a gene. CDR1 and CDR2 (germline): SGHDN, FVKESK. This CDR3 spans 15 amino acids. The DNA for the CDR3 is TGTGCCAGCAGCCGCGTCGGGACAGGGAGTAACATTCAGTACTTC. Translated: CASSRVGTGSNIQYF. The entire variable domain, with the rest obtained from reference TRBV14 and TRBJ2-4, is as follows: EAGVTQFPSHSVIEKGQTVTLRCDPISGHDNLYWYRRVMGKEIKFLLHFVKESKQDESGMPNNRFLAERTGGTYSTLKVQPAELEDSGVYFCASSRVGTGSNIQYFGAGTRLSVL.

This clonotype was counted once. The CDR3 loop is CASSLGLAGHTGELFF. The CDR3 DNA sequence: TGTGCCAGCAGTTTAGGGCTAGCGGGACACACCGGGGAGCTGTTTTTT. The rearrangement joins TRBV28 to TRBJ2-2; 9 bases match TRBD2. J gave up 3 bases and V 2 bases, and 4 bases lay outside the gene matches. This CDR3 has 16 residues. Germline V gene data show CDR1 as MDHEN and CDR2 as SYDVKM.

This clonotype was found many times. This chain connects TRBV29-1 to TRBJ1-1; D call uncertain. The V end lost 3 bases, the J end lost 3 bases, and 8 bases lay between the germline ends. Looked up from germline, CDR1 is SQVTM and CDR2 is ANQGSEA. The CDR3 consists of 12 residues. The DNA of the CDR3 is TGCAGCGTTGATTGGGAGTACACTGAAGCTTTCTTT. Its translation is CSVDWEYTEAFF.

The chain joins TRBV12-3 or TRBV12-4 to TRBJ1-2; perhaps TRBD1 as D (5 bases). Trimming left V 6 bases short and J 6 bases short, with 14 bases between. The CDR3 loop spans 13 amino acids. CDR3 protein: CASRTREMDGYTF. In DNA, the CDR3 is TGTGCCAGCAGGACCAGGGAGATGGATGGCTACACCTTC.

This clonotype was picked up many times. CDR3 DNA: TGTGCCAGCAGCCAAGGGCAGGGTTTGAATCAGCCCCAGCATTTT. Its protein is CASSQGQGLNQPQHF. V and J are TRBV3-1 and TRBJ1-5; a weak D match, TRBD1 (5 bases). The V gene's germline CDR1 is LGHDT and CDR2 YNNKEL (reference sequence). The V gene lost 1 base and the J gene lost 4 bases, with 11 bases spanning the gap. There are 15 residues in the CDR3.

This clonotype has more than one count but fewer than ten. V is TRBV18 and J is TRBJ1-4; no reliable D call. This CDR3 region has 13 residues. Germline V CDR1 and CDR2: KGHSH, LQKENI. The V gene lost 0 bases and the J gene lost 14 bases, with 13 bases spanning the gap. CDR3: CASSPPPGTSLFF. Written as DNA, the CDR3 is TGTGCCAGCTCACCACCCCCGGGAACGAGCCTGTTTTTT. The full variable domain, its missing parts supplied by reference TRBV18 and TRBJ1-4, is NAGVMQNPRHLVRRRGQEARLRCSPMKGHSHVYWYRQLPEEGLKFMVYLQKENIIDESGMPKERFSAEFPKEGPSILRIQQVVRGDSAAYFCASSPPPGTSLFFGSGTQLSVL.